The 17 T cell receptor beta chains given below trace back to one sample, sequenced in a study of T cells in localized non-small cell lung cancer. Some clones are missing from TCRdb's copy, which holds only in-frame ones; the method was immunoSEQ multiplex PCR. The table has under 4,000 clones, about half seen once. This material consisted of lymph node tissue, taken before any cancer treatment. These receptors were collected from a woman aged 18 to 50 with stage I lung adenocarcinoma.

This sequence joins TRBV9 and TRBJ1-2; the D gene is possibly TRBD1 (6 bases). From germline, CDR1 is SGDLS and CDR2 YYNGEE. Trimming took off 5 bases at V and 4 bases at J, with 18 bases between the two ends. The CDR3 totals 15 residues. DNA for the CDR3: TGTGCCAGCAGTGAAGAAAGGGGACAAGGCTATGGCTACACCTTC. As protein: CASSEERGQGYGYTF.

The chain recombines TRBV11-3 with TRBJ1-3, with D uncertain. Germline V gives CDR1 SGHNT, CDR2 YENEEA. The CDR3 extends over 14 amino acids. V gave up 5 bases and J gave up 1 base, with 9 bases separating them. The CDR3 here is CASSTIGSGNTIYF. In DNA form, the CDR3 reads TGTGCCAGCAGCACCATCGGGTCTGGAAACACCATATATTTT. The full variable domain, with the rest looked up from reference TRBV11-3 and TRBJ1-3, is EAGVVQSPRYKIIEKKQPVAFWCNPISGHNTLYWYLQNLGQGPELLIRYENEEAVDDSQLPKDRFSAERLKGVDSTLKIQPAELGDSAVYLCASSTIGSGNTIYFGEGSWLTVV.

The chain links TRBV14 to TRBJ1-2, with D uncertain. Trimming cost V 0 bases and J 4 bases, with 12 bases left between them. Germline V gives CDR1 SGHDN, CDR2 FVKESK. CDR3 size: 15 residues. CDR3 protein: CASSQDYYSTYGYTF. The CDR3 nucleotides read TGTGCCAGCAGCCAAGATTATTACAGTACCTATGGCTACACCTTC.

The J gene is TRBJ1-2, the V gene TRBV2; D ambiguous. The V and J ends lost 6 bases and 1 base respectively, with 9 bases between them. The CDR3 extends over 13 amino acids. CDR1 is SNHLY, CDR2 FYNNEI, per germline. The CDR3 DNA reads TGTGCCAGCAGGTCGGGATTTAACTATGGCTACACCTTC. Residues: CASRSGFNYGYTF.

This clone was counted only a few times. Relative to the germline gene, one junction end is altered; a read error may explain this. The CDR3 spells CASSGEGGPLYGYTF. The CDR3 bases are TGTGCCAGCAGTGGGGAGGGAGGGCCCCTCTATGGTTACACCTTC. The rearrangement uses TRBV9 and TRBJ1-2; D gene uncertain. In germline, CDR1 is SGDLS, CDR2 YYNGEE. CDR3 length: 15 residues.

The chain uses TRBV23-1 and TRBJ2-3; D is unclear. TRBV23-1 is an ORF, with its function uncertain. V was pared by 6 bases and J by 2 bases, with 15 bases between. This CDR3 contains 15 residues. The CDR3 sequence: CASSQGPRDTDTQYF. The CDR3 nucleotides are TGCGCCAGCAGCCAAGGCCCGAGAGACACAGATACGCAGTATTTT.

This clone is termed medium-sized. The CDR3 region has the DNA TGTGCCAGCAACCCTAGTGGAGTCAAGGACACCATATATTTT. It codes for CASNPSGVKDTIYF. The chain joins TRBV11-3 to TRBJ1-3; D is uncertain. The V gene lost 7 bases and the J gene lost 8 bases, with 18 bases spanning the gap. CDR3 length: 14 amino acids. CDR1 is SGHNT and CDR2 is YENEEA in the germline V gene.

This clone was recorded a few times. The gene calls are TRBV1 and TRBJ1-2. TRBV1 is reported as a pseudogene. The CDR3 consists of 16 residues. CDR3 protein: CASSQDSGDLNYGYTF. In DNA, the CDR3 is TGCGCCAGCAGCCAAGATAGTGGGGACCTGAACTATGGCTACACCTTC.

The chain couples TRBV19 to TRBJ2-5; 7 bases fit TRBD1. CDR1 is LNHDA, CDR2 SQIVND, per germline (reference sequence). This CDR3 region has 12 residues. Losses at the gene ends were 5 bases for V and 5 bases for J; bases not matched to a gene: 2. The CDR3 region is CASSDRVETQYF. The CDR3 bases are TGTGCCAGTAGTGACAGGGTGGAGACCCAGTACTTC.

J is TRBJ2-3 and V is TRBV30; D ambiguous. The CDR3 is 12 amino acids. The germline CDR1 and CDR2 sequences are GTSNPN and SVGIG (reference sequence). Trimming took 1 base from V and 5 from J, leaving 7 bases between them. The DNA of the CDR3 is TGTGCCTGGAGTGGGATCGGAGATACGCAGTATTTT. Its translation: CAWSGIGDTQYF.

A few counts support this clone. The DNA for the CDR3 is TGTGCCACCAGCAGAGTGACAGGGAACTACGAGCAGTACTTC. Its protein is CATSRVTGNYEQYF. The rearrangement joins TRBV15 to TRBJ2-7, with 7 nucleotides matching TRBD1. From germline, CDR1 is LNHNV and CDR2 YYDKDF (reference sequence). The J segment lost 3 bases and the V segment lost 1 base, leaving 3 bases of the junction unmatched. This CDR3 spans 14 amino acids.

CDR3 bases: TGTGCCAGCAGTTTCCGAAGGCTAGCGGGAGGGCCGAGGGCTGAGCAGTTCTTC. Translating gives CASSFRRLAGGPRAEQFF. V and J are TRBV13 and TRBJ2-1; 12 bases fit TRBD2. In germline, CDR1 is PRHDT, CDR2 FYEKMQ (reference sequence). The CDR3 spans 18 residues. V dropped 6 bases and J dropped 9; count of bases not matched to a gene: 18.

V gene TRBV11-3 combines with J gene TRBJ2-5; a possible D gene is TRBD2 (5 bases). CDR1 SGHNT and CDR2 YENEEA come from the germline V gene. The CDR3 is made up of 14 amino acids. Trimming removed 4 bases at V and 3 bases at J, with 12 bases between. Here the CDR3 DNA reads TGTGCCAGCAGCTCTTTCCGGGGAGAAGAGACCCAGTACTTC. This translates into CASSSFRGEETQYF.

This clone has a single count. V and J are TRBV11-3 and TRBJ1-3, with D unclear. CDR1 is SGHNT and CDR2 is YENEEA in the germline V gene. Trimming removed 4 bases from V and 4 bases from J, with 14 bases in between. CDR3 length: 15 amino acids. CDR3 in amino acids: CASSSTGIFGNTIYF. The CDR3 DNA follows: TGTGCCAGCAGCTCCACCGGGATCTTCGGAAACACCATATATTTT. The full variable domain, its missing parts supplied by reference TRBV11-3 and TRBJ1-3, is EAGVVQSPRYKIIEKKQPVAFWCNPISGHNTLYWYLQNLGQGPELLIRYENEEAVDDSQLPKDRFSAERLKGVDSTLKIQPAELGDSAVYLCASSSTGIFGNTIYFGEGSWLTVV.

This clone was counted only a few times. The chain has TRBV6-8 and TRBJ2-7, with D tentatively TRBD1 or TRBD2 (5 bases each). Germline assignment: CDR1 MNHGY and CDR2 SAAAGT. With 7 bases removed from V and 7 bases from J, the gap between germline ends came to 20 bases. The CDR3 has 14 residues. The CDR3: CASTSGQGYREQYF. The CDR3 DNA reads TGTGCCAGCACATCGGGGCAGGGATATCGGGAGCAGTACTTC.

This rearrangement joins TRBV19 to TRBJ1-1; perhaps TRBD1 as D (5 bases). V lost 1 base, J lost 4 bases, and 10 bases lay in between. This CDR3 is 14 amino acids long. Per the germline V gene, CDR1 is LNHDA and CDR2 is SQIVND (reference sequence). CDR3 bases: TGTGCCAGTAGTATAGGCGGCCAGGGCACTGAAGCTTTCTTT. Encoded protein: CASSIGGQGTEAFF.

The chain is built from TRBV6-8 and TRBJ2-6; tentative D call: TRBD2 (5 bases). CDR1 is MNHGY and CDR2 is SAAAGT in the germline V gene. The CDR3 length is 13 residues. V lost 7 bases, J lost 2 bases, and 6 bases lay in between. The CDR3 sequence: CASMEAGANVLTF. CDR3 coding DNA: TGTGCCAGCATGGAGGCTGGGGCCAACGTCCTGACTTTC.